This T cell receptor beta chain is drawn from a study of blood T cell repertoires in COVID-19. Study-level information: Spain, Italy and the United States supplied samples that represented acute and convalescent COVID-19.

The data were produced by immunoSEQ multiplex PCR, yet TCRdb's version contains in-frame clones alone and is incomplete. The repertoire consists of approximately 180,000 clones, with 87% occurring once and the leading ten covering 20% to 25%. Germline V gives CDR1 ENHRY, CDR2 SYGVKD. The CDR3 has 14 residues. With V trimmed by 6 bases and J by 4 bases, 5 bases remained unmatched. This receptor was identified in a man aged 55 to 70 with active or convalescent COVID-19. What was sequenced was peripheral blood. The V and J genes are TRBV10-3 and TRBJ1-3; 8 bases match TRBD1. The DNA for the CDR3 is TGTGCCATCAGGGAGGGGACAGGCGGAAACACCATATATTTT. As protein: CAIREGTGGNTIYF.